In its sample, the clone carrying this T cell receptor (beta chain) was seen a few times. Antigen: not known. This specimen belongs to a study of T-cell memory formation after mild COVID-19. At the level of the study: TCR clusters showed largely donor specificity. Study conclusions and caveats: SARS-CoV-2 specificity was not confirmed for second-wave clones peaking on day 37.

The CDR3 covers 14 residues. V gave up 4 bases and J gave up 2 bases, with 9 bases separating them. MiXCR, run by TCRdb on the 5' RACE reads, gives a single entry per CDR3 protein. The data show a few hundred thousand distinct CDR3 sequences, with 20% to 25% seen just once and 7.5% to 10% held by the top ten. Sequences were obtained from PBMCs or a T cell subset sorted from them (not recorded which). This clonotype was sampled from an adult woman who had mild COVID-19 (a few samples of this study predate the infection). Cell type and time point are not known. V is TRBV12-3 or TRBV12-4 and J is TRBJ1-5; D unresolved. The CDR3 nucleotides are TGTGCCAGCAGTTCCCTCCGGGGCAATCAGCCCCAGCATTTT. Amino acid sequence: CASSSLRGNQPQHF.